These T cell receptor beta chains were read from a single sample in a study of blood T cell repertoires in COVID-19. TCRdb keeps only in-frame clones here, not all; method: immunoSEQ multiplex PCR. The table shows 200,000 to 300,000 clones, with around four fifths occurring only once. Sequencing was performed on peripheral blood. The receptors were sampled from a woman aged 60-75 years with active or convalescent COVID-19. The CDR3 runs from the conserved cysteine through the conserved F or W. The D gene is left open where the match is weak. Clone size appears in some rows only: once, few, many, or a class for an expanded clone.

cdr3_aa: CASSPEASGSYEQYF; cdr3_nt: TGTGCCAGCAGTCCAGAGGCTAGCGGGTCCTACGAGCAGTACTTC; d_call: TRBD2; clone_size: .; j_call: TRBJ2-7; v_call: TRBV6-5
cdr3_aa: CASSPPGDSYEQYF; cdr3_nt: TGTGCCAGCAGCCCACCGGGGGACTCCTACGAGCAGTACTTC; d_call: .; clone_size: .; j_call: TRBJ2-7; v_call: TRBV3-1/TRBV3-2
cdr3_aa: CASSEDSAREKLFF; cdr3_nt: TGCGCCAGCAGTGAAGACTCCGCTCGTGAAAAACTGTTTTTT; d_call: .; clone_size: .; j_call: TRBJ1-4; v_call: TRBV10-1
cdr3_aa: CASSLPGLAGGYTDTQYF; cdr3_nt: TGTGCCAGCAGCTTACCGGGACTAGCGGGGGGCTACACAGATACGCAGTATTTT; d_call: TRBD2; clone_size: .; j_call: TRBJ2-3; v_call: TRBV7-9
cdr3_aa: CASSSGGPLHF; cdr3_nt: TGTGCCAGCAGCTCAGGGGGCCCCCTCCACTTT; d_call: TRBD1; clone_size: .; j_call: TRBJ1-6; v_call: TRBV7-9
cdr3_aa: CASSHSGGAYGYTF; cdr3_nt: TGTGCCAGCAGCCACTCAGGGGGCGCCTATGGCTACACCTTC; d_call: TRBD1; clone_size: once; j_call: TRBJ1-2; v_call: TRBV9
cdr3_aa: CAARDREDTEAFF; cdr3_nt: TGTGCCGCCCGGGACAGGGAAGACACTGAAGCTTTCTTT; d_call: TRBD1; clone_size: .; j_call: TRBJ1-1; v_call: TRBV10-3
cdr3_aa: CASSLWRDSPYEQYF; cdr3_nt: TGTGCCAGCAGCTTATGGCGGGACAGCCCCTACGAGCAGTACTTC; d_call: .; clone_size: .; j_call: TRBJ2-7; v_call: TRBV7-9
cdr3_aa: CASSTDRGLYEQYF; cdr3_nt: TGTGCCAGCAGCACAGACAGGGGGCTGTACGAGCAGTACTTC; d_call: TRBD1; clone_size: .; j_call: TRBJ2-7; v_call: TRBV7-9
cdr3_aa: CASSPSLTDYGYTF; cdr3_nt: TGTGCCAGCTCACCGTCCCTGACAGACTATGGCTACACCTTC; d_call: .; clone_size: .; j_call: TRBJ1-2; v_call: TRBV18
cdr3_aa: CASRDRGATNEKLFF; cdr3_nt: TGTGCCAGCAGGGACAGGGGAGCAACTAATGAAAAACTGTTTTTT; d_call: TRBD1; clone_size: once; j_call: TRBJ1-4; v_call: TRBV25-1
cdr3_aa: CASSLLQGNTEAFF; cdr3_nt: TGTGCCAGCAGCTTACTCCAGGGGAACACTGAAGCTTTCTTT; d_call: .; clone_size: .; j_call: TRBJ1-1; v_call: TRBV7-9
cdr3_aa: CASSYSGRGGNTIYF; cdr3_nt: TGTGCCAGCAGTTACTCAGGGAGAGGTGGAAACACCATATATTTT; d_call: .; clone_size: .; j_call: TRBJ1-3; v_call: TRBV6-5
cdr3_aa: CASSHLAGPYEQYF; cdr3_nt: TGTGCCAGCAGTCACCTAGCGGGGCCCTACGAGCAGTACTTC; d_call: TRBD2; clone_size: .; j_call: TRBJ2-7; v_call: TRBV6-6
cdr3_aa: CASSQGQVTEAFF; cdr3_nt: TGCGCCAGCAGCCAGGGGCAGGTCACTGAAGCTTTCTTT; d_call: .; clone_size: .; j_call: TRBJ1-1; v_call: TRBV4-3
cdr3_aa: CASSLVGGGATETQYF; cdr3_nt: TGTGCCAGCAGCTTAGTCGGCGGGGGGGCAACCGAGACCCAGTACTTC; d_call: TRBD2; clone_size: .; j_call: TRBJ2-5; v_call: TRBV7-6
cdr3_aa: CASSPGGGGGETQYF; cdr3_nt: TGTGCCAGCAGCCCCGGGGGAGGGGGTGGGGAGACCCAGTACTTC; d_call: .; clone_size: few; j_call: TRBJ2-5; v_call: TRBV6-6
cdr3_aa: CAWSLNRYEQYF; cdr3_nt: TGTGCCTGGAGTCTTAACAGGTACGAGCAGTACTTC; d_call: .; clone_size: .; j_call: TRBJ2-7; v_call: TRBV30
cdr3_aa: CASSIRGNGDEKLFF; cdr3_nt: TGTGCCAGCTCAATACGGGGAAACGGGGATGAAAAACTGTTTTTT; d_call: .; clone_size: .; j_call: TRBJ1-4; v_call: TRBV18
cdr3_aa: CASSQAAYEQYF; cdr3_nt: TGTGCCAGCAGCCAGGCCGCCTACGAGCAGTACTTC; d_call: .; clone_size: .; j_call: TRBJ2-7; v_call: TRBV3-1/TRBV3-2
cdr3_aa: CASSEYGFRGNEQFF; cdr3_nt: TGTGCCAGCAGTGAATACGGGTTCCGCGGCAATGAGCAGTTCTTC; d_call: .; clone_size: few; j_call: TRBJ2-1; v_call: TRBV2
cdr3_aa: CASRGFRDSKNIQYF; cdr3_nt: TGTGCCAGCAGGGGATTCCGGGACAGTAAAAACATTCAGTACTTC; d_call: TRBD1; clone_size: .; j_call: TRBJ2-4; v_call: TRBV2
cdr3_aa: CASSFDSPNSPLHF; cdr3_nt: TGCGCCAGCAGCTTCGACAGCCCTAATTCACCCCTCCACTTT; d_call: .; clone_size: .; j_call: TRBJ1-6; v_call: TRBV5-1
cdr3_aa: CASSYGGVRNNQPQHF; cdr3_nt: TGTGCCAGCAGTTATGGGGGGGTACGGAATAATCAGCCCCAGCATTTT; d_call: .; clone_size: .; j_call: TRBJ1-5; v_call: TRBV2
cdr3_aa: CASSRDRAGNEKLFF; cdr3_nt: TGTGCCAGCAGCCGGGACAGGGCGGGTAATGAAAAACTGTTTTTT; d_call: TRBD1; clone_size: .; j_call: TRBJ1-4; v_call: TRBV5-4